The 7 T cell receptor beta chains below all came from one sample that was sequenced in a study of tumour-infiltrating T cells in Burkitt lymphoma. Sequencing was performed with immunoSEQ multiplex PCR; in TCRdb, only in-frame clones are kept and a portion is missing. Of roughly 1,700 clones listed, roughly 17% are singletons. The sequenced sample consisted of tumor tissue. Receptors were obtained from a human donor with Burkitt lymphoma.

This clone was observed a handful of times. The chain employs TRBV7-3 and TRBJ2-2, with 7 bases that match TRBD1. This CDR3 contains 15 residues. CDR1 is SGHTA and CDR2 is FQGTGA in the germline V gene. The V segment lost 4 bases and the J segment 1 base; nucleotides outside the gene matches: 3. Written as DNA, the CDR3 is TGTGCCAGCAGCTCCGGGACAGTGAACACCGGGGAGCTGTTTTTT. As protein: CASSSGTVNTGELFF.

J is TRBJ2-5 and V is TRBV11-2, with 13 nucleotides matching TRBD2. Trimming removed 3 bases from V and 2 bases from J; junction bases left unmatched: 12. Germline V gene sequence: CDR1 SGHAT, CDR2 FQNNGV. The CDR3 totals 19 residues. The CDR3, as DNA: TGTGCCAGCAGCTTGGGCCCGACTAGCGGGAGGATGGGGCAAGAGACCCAGTACTTC. Its translation: CASSLGPTSGRMGQETQYF.

This clone was observed a few times. The V call is TRBV5-1, the J call TRBJ2-1; TRBD2 matches at 7 bases. Germline CDR1 SGHRS, CDR2 YFSETQ. This CDR3 is 16 amino acids long. V was pared by 0 bases and J by 3 bases, with 6 bases of the junction left unmatched. The CDR3 sequence is CASSLVASGDYNEQFF. As DNA, the CDR3 is TGCGCCAGCAGCTTGGTTGCCAGCGGGGACTACAATGAGCAGTTCTTC.

The V and J genes are TRBV7-8 and TRBJ1-2; TRBD1 is a possible D gene (5 bases). Germline V lookup: CDR1 SGHVS, CDR2 FQNEAQ. V shed 3 bases and J shed 6 bases, with 14 bases lying between them. The CDR3 is 14 residues long. This CDR3 reads CASSFPGVGHGYTF. In DNA, the CDR3 is TGTGCCAGCAGCTTCCCGGGGGTCGGGCATGGCTACACCTTC.

This clone has a handful of counts. This chain joins TRBV27 and TRBJ2-7; D gene uncertain. Germline CDR1 and CDR2: MNHEY and SMNVEV (reference sequence). This CDR3 contains 14 residues. Trimming stripped 3 bases from V and 4 bases from J, with 13 bases between. CDR3 in amino acids: CASSFARPPYEQYF. For the CDR3, the DNA is TGTGCCAGCAGTTTCGCTAGGCCACCTTACGAGCAGTACTTC.

This clone was picked up a small number of times. The rearrangement joins TRBV28 to TRBJ1-2, with TRBD1 identical over 9 bases. V lost 7 bases to trimming and J lost 4 bases; unmatched junction nucleotides: 7. This CDR3 region has 14 residues. Germline V gives CDR1 MDHEN, CDR2 SYDVKM. Here the CDR3 DNA reads TGTGCCAGCAAGAACAGGGGGCATGCCTATGGCTACACCTTC. This gives the protein CASKNRGHAYGYTF.

This clone was seen a few times. V gene TRBV19 combines with J gene TRBJ2-1, with no clear D. V dropped 6 bases and J dropped 0 bases, with 12 bases sitting between them. CDR1 and CDR2 from the germline V gene are LNHDA and SQIVND (reference sequence). The CDR3 is 15 amino acids. In DNA form, the CDR3 reads TGTGCCAGTAGCGTTCACTATAGCTCCTACAATGAGCAGTTCTTC. This sequence encodes CASSVHYSSYNEQFF.